The source of this TCR beta chain is a study of OX40 agonist ivuxolimab in advanced cancers. Germline loops: CDR1 SGHTS, CDR2 YDEGEE. The CDR3 length is 16 residues. The junction had 9 bases not matched to a gene; V was cut back by 2 bases and J by 3 bases. Any history of autoimmune disease or systemic immunosuppression disqualified patients. Sequencing used immunoSEQ multiplex PCR; TCRdb keeps in-frame clones, though not all of them. This sample has under 30,000 clones, with about four fifths found just once. This receptor was taken from an adult with an advanced solid tumor such as melanoma, head and neck, liver or kidney cancer. The chain couples TRBV5-8 to TRBJ2-3; 7 bases align to TRBD2. Specimen: CD4+ or CD8+ T cells sorted from blood, collected in a trial of the OX40 agonist ivuxolimab. CDR3 DNA: TGTGCCAGCAGCTTCCTCGCCAGCGGGGATACAGATACGCAGTATTTT. This translates into CASSFLASGDTDTQYF.